Detailed here is one T cell receptor (beta chain). Its target is not known. The entry originates in a study of cytomegalovirus exposure and HLA in healthy donors. Whole-study results and caveats: Listed as cytomegalovirus-associated were over 150 TCR beta chains. A later look showed TCR association rates differing by HLA locus, highest for DRB1 and lowest for HLA-C.

PCR primers comprised 60 Vbeta and 13 Jbeta primers. The data were produced by immunoSEQ multiplex PCR, yet TCRdb's version contains in-frame clones alone and is incomplete. The sample has under 200,000 clones; roughly 73% are singletons. CDR1 is MNHEY and CDR2 is SVGAGI in the germline V gene. Trimming stripped 2 bases from V and 4 bases from J, with 12 bases between. This CDR3 has 15 residues. Sample: PBMCs. The chain recombines TRBV6-5 with TRBJ2-1, with D maybe TRBD2 (5 bases). This clonotype was sampled from a woman aged 30 to 39 in good health and CMV-seronegative. CDR3 in DNA: TGTGCCAGCAGTTACGAGGGATTGACGTACAATGAGCAGTTCTTC. Translation gives CASSYEGLTYNEQFF.